This T cell receptor beta chain was captured by sequencing in a study of blood T cell repertoires in COVID-19 (TCRdb year 2020). For context, the study as a whole: Samples from collaborators originated in the United States, Italy and Spain and spanned both the acute and convalescent phases of COVID-19. The sample metadata nearly always contained a de-identified subject ID, COVID-19 status, age in years and sex. The repertoires were released in a freely available public database intended as a resource for research on the immune response to SARS-CoV-2. Deeply sampled blood TCRbeta repertoires from subjects exposed to, actively infected with, or recovered from COVID-19 were included in the dataset. The material from the prospective study consisted of cDNA or gDNA derived from T cells, B-cell-depleted T cells, or PBMCs. Samples came from the ongoing ImmuneRACE study (first 160 participants) plus 1,254 subjects from 6 global collaborators. Where available, HLA class I and class II types were obtained from metadata supplied by the sample provider rather than from assay-based typing. Overall study outcomes, separate from this receptor: The quantity of clinical and demographic metadata differed by source and by participant and was supplied without curation.

The collaborating institutions used their own protocols to collect whole blood in K2EDTA tubes. For TCRbeta analysis, collaborators shipped samples as frozen whole blood, isolated PBMCs, or DNA extracted from either of those sample types. Turning to this clone: Its antigen has not been determined. No much larger clone is present one base from it, and per-base qualities are unavailable.

TCRbeta CDR3 regions were amplified from genomic DNA by means of the immunoSEQ Assay, a bias-controlled multiplex PCR. Under the source paper's analysis protocol: Nucleated cell counts per sample were estimated from amplification of reference gene primers within the assay. To quantify the absolute abundance of each unique TCRbeta CDR3 rearrangement, sequence reads were collapsed and filtered. For each sample, productive Simpson clonality was calculated by taking the square root of Simpson's diversity index across productive rearrangements. Held by TCRdb, this immuneACCESS table contains in-frame sequences only and omits some clones. Under half of the omission traces to an unresolved V gene where checked; the cause of the rest is unknown. Clone size and the V and J calls come from that table; the DNA yielded D and trimming. This sample lists fewer than 150,000 clones; over 65% were detected once. Around 6.6% of the sample goes to the ten largest clones.

The CDR3 measures 14 amino acids from cysteine to phenylalanine. Kept here is only the CDR3 DNA, which spans 42 bases and is read in frame from base 1. The germline V gene (reference sequence) yields LGHDT for CDR1 and YNNKEL for CDR2. At the junction V is shortened by 5 bases and J by 5 bases, with 13 bases in between. The sequence was collected from a man between 65 and 85 years old with acute or convalescent COVID-19. Recombination connected TRBV3-1 (or the pseudogene TRBV3-2) to TRBJ2-1, and the D gene may be TRBD1, 6 bases matching. The specimen sequenced was peripheral blood. The CDR3 reads as follows: CASSLGGLNNEQFF. The sequence in DNA is TGTGCCAGCAGCTTAGGGGGTTTAAACAATGAGCAGTTCTTC.